This T cell receptor (beta chain) was captured by sequencing in a study of response to subunit inactivated influenza vaccine. Overall study results and limits: After each seasonal influenza vaccination, few new T cells are recruited, the authors suggested.

The CDR3 length is 13 residues. Germline CDR1 and CDR2: SGHTA and FQGNSA. V dropped 4 bases and J dropped 6 bases, with 13 bases sitting between them. TCRdb reanalysed the RT-PCR reads using MiXCR and keeps one entry per CDR3 protein. The sample carries under 200,000 distinct CDR3 sequences, roughly 10% recorded once. In the case of this clonotype: Its antigen is unknown.

V is TRBV7-2 and J is TRBJ2-7; D remains unclear. The clonotype was recovered from a man between 50 and 75 years old who received an inactivated influenza vaccine. The sequenced sample was CD8+ T cells sorted from PBMCs, obtained about 24 months after vaccination. The CDR3 loop reads CASSYLFLREQYF. As DNA, the CDR3 is TGTGCCAGCAGCTACCTATTCTTGCGCGAGCAGTACTTC.